Listed here are 5 T cell receptor beta chains from one sample, sequenced in a study of control samples from healthy donors and cancer patients. TCRdb's copy holds only in-frame clones and misses some; the assay was immunoSEQ multiplex PCR. The profile shows approximately 3,000 clones, 75% to 80% of them singletons. Sequenced: formalin-fixed, paraffin-embedded tissue. The receptors here all came from a male donor with melanoma.

This clone occurred a few times. The chain couples TRBV28 to TRBJ2-7; the D gene is possibly TRBD1 (6 bases). CDR1 is MDHEN and CDR2 is SYDVKM in the germline V gene. Trimming removed 3 bases from V and 0 bases from J, with 12 bases in between. The CDR3 has 15 residues. This chain's CDR3 is CASSFTGSSSYEQYF. The CDR3 DNA follows: TGTGCCAGCAGTTTCACAGGGTCGAGCTCCTACGAGCAGTACTTC.

This clone was seen only a few times. The rearrangement uses TRBV11-2 and TRBJ2-3, with TRBD2 matching over 8 bases. V lost 1 base to trimming and J lost 6 bases; unmatched junction nucleotides: 9. The CDR3 consists of 16 residues. Germline lookup yields CDR1 SGHAT and CDR2 FQNNGV. CDR3 coding DNA: TGTGCCAGCAGCTTAGGGGGGAGACTAGCGCTGGATACGCAGTATTTT. Encoded protein: CASSLGGRLALDTQYF.

In this sample, this clone turned up a few times. This chain links TRBV6-2 or TRBV6-3 with TRBJ2-7; D not resolved. Trimming removed 0 bases at V and 6 bases at J, with 3 bases between. The CDR3 has 11 residues. Germline loops: CDR1 MNHEY, CDR2 SVGEGT. CDR3 sequence: CASSYSFEQYF. In DNA form, the CDR3 reads TGTGCCAGCAGTTACTCGTTCGAGCAGTACTTC.

The gene calls are TRBV28 and TRBJ1-2; no reliable D call. This CDR3 contains 13 residues. The germline V gene encodes CDR1 MDHEN and CDR2 SYDVKM. Trimming took off 2 bases at V and 8 bases at J, with 12 bases between the two ends. CDR3 sequence: CASSLSWAEGYTF. The CDR3 region has the DNA TGTGCCAGCAGTTTAAGCTGGGCGGAGGGCTACACCTTC.

This clone appeared a few times. The rearrangement joins TRBV2 to TRBJ2-2, with D perhaps TRBD1 (5 bases). Between the trimmed V and J ends, which lost 4 bases and 2 bases, there was a span of 8 bases. The V gene's germline CDR1 is SNHLY and CDR2 FYNNEI. This CDR3 spans 14 amino acids. The CDR3 region has the DNA TGTGCCAGCAGTGGACAGTCCAACACCGGGGAGCTGTTTTTT. Amino acids: CASSGQSNTGELFF.